This T cell receptor beta chain originates from a study of T cells of healthy individuals. CDR1 and CDR2 from the germline V gene are SGHRS and YFSETQ. The CDR3 has 14 residues. The V end lost 0 bases, the J end lost 5 bases, and 12 bases lay between the germline ends. TCRdb recomputed calls from the 5' RACE reads with MiXCR, one row per CDR3 protein. Of around 63,000 distinct CDR3 sequences in the sample, 15% to 20% were seen once. This sequence was found in a human donor in good health. The rearrangement links TRBV5-1 to TRBJ2-7; D may be TRBD1 or TRBD2 (6 bases each). The CDR3 region has the DNA TGCGCCAGCAGCTTGGAGCCAGGGGAGGACGAGCAGTACTTC. Translating gives CASSLEPGEDEQYF.